The T cell receptor beta chain described here comes from a study of shared clonotypes between healthy human individuals. Overall study findings and caveats: Inspection by rarefaction showed sorted-subset sequencing to be incomplete despite large depth. Memory subsets had estimated richness that was generally smaller than that of naive subsets.

Generated by immunoSEQ multiplex PCR, the TCRdb table keeps only in-frame clones and is missing some. Here the sample spans millions of clones, approximately 90% being singletons. Note on this clone: What it binds is not known. The sample has other DNA sequences that encode this CDR3 too.

Trimming took 0 bases from V and 0 from J, leaving 11 bases between them. CDR3 length: 17 amino acids. CDR1 and CDR2 (germline): LNHDA, SQIVND (reference sequence). Subsets obtained from CD4+ cells comprised CD45RA+ naive and CD45RA-negative memory cells. The V gene is TRBV19, the J gene TRBJ2-2; no clear D gene. The receptor's source is a man aged 18 to 29 in good health. Material for sequencing was naive CD4+ T cells sorted from blood. The subset denotes: CD45RA+ positively selected. The CDR3 region has the DNA TGTGCCAGTAGTATAGATCTGCTAGGGTCGAACACCGGGGAGCTGTTTTTT. It translates to CASSIDLLGSNTGELFF.